Presented here are 22 T cell receptor beta chains from one specimen sequenced in a study of blood T cell repertoires in COVID-19. Some clones are missing from TCRdb's copy, which holds only in-frame ones; the method was immunoSEQ multiplex PCR. The sample lists 310,000 or so clones, 75% to 90% seen once, with over 2% in the top ten. Sequencing used peripheral blood. The receptors derive from a woman younger than 45 who had recovered from COVID-19.

This clone has a single count. J is TRBJ1-5 and V is TRBV6-5; 8 bases are shared with TRBD1. V shed 4 bases and J 1 base; nucleotides not matched to a gene: 3. The CDR3 covers 15 residues. The germline V gene encodes CDR1 MNHEY and CDR2 SVGAGI. CDR3 residues: CASSLTGVSNQPQHF. DNA of the CDR3: TGTGCCAGCAGTTTGACAGGGGTAAGCAATCAGCCCCAGCATTTT.

The chain's CDR3 is CASSATSSGANEQFF. The CDR3 DNA follows: TGTGCCAGCAGCGCGACTAGTTCAGGAGCCAATGAGCAGTTCTTC. J is TRBJ2-1 and V is TRBV9; TRBD2 might be the D (6 bases). Germline V gene sequence: CDR1 SGDLS, CDR2 YYNGEE. This CDR3 is 15 amino acids long. Deletions cut 3 bases from V and 6 bases from J, with 16 bases between. Full variable domain (remainder filled in from reference TRBV9 and TRBJ2-1): DSGVTQTPKHLITATGQRVTLRCSPRSGDLSVYWYQQSLDQGLQFLIQYYNGEERAKGNILERFSAQQFPDLHSELNLSSLELGDSALYFCASSATSSGANEQFFGPGTRLTVL.

V and J are TRBV7-8 and TRBJ1-1; unclear D gene. CDR3 length: 12 residues. Trimming stripped 1 base from V and 10 bases from J, with 10 bases between. Germline V gene sequence: CDR1 SGHVS, CDR2 FQNEAQ. The CDR3 bases are TGTGCCAGCAGCTTAGGGGCCCGCCCAGCTTTCTTT. It codes for CASSLGARPAFF.

V gene TRBV5-4 combines with J gene TRBJ1-2; 7 bases align to TRBD1. The length of the CDR3 is 14 residues. The J segment lost 8 bases and the V segment lost 4 bases, leaving 11 bases of the junction unmatched. The germline V gene has CDR1 SGHNT and CDR2 YYREEE (reference sequence). CDR3 amino acids: CASSKGTDPKGYTF. The CDR3 nucleotides are TGTGCCAGCAGCAAAGGGACAGATCCTAAGGGCTACACCTTC.

This clone has just one count. V is TRBV11-3 and J is TRBJ2-3; 7 bases line up with TRBD1. The CDR3 is made up of 14 amino acids. Germline CDR1 is SGHNT and CDR2 is YENEEA. The V gene end was trimmed by 3 bases and the J gene end by 2 bases; junction bases not matched to a gene: 2. The CDR3, as DNA: TGTGCCAGCAGCTTGGACAGGTCCACAGATACGCAGTATTTT. Translation: CASSLDRSTDTQYF.

V and J are TRBV6-2 or TRBV6-3 and TRBJ1-2; 7 bases line up with TRBD1. Germline CDR1 is MNHEY and CDR2 is SVGEGT. V lost 5 bases, J lost 1 base, and 4 bases stayed unmatched. This CDR3 contains 14 residues. The CDR3 is CASSPHRGNYGYTF. The CDR3 bases are TGTGCCAGCAGTCCCCACAGGGGTAACTATGGCTACACCTTC.

The J gene is TRBJ2-7, the V gene TRBV28, with 8 bases that match TRBD1. CDR3 size: 13 residues. Germline CDR1 reads MDHEN; CDR2 reads SYDVKM. V trimming: 8 bases; J trimming: 4 bases; junction bases outside the gene matches: 7. The CDR3: CASSRDRLYEQYF. The DNA for the CDR3 is TGTGCCAGCTCCCGGGACAGGTTATACGAGCAGTACTTC.

V and J are TRBV25-1 and TRBJ2-3; weak D call: TRBD2 (5 bases). V shed 4 bases and J shed 6 bases, with 11 bases lying between them. The V gene's germline CDR1 is MGHDK and CDR2 SYGVNS. This CDR3 has 13 residues. CDR3 protein: CASSAAGRDTQYF. The CDR3 DNA reads TGTGCCAGCAGTGCCGCGGGTCGGGATACGCAGTATTTT.

This chain joins TRBV6-5 and TRBJ1-1; 7 bases align to TRBD1. CDR1 is MNHEY and CDR2 is SVGAGI in the germline V gene. The CDR3 is 13 residues long. The junction had 11 bases not matched to a gene; V was cut back by 10 bases and J by 6 bases. The DNA of the CDR3 is TGTGCCATACTTGGGACAGCACCGGCTGAAGCTTTCTTT. Encoded protein: CAILGTAPAEAFF.

CDR3 bases: TGTGCCAGCTCACGACAGCGGGGGGCCCAAGAGACCCAGTACTTC. Residues: CASSRQRGAQETQYF. The chain recombines TRBV18 with TRBJ2-5, with 9 positions matching TRBD2. CDR3 length equals 15 residues. Trimming cost V 4 bases and J 1 base; bases outside gene matches: 4. From germline, CDR1 is KGHSH and CDR2 LQKENI.

This clone was detected only a few times. The chain has TRBV4-1 and TRBJ2-3; D gene ambiguous. Germline V lookup: CDR1 MGHRA, CDR2 YSYEKL. This CDR3 spans 14 amino acids. Trimming left V 1 base short and J 2 bases short, with 7 bases between. Here the CDR3 DNA reads TGCGCCAGCAGCCAAGTCCACTCCACAGATACGCAGTATTTT. It is translated as CASSQVHSTDTQYF.

The CDR3 region has the DNA TGTGCCAGCAGCTACAGGGCCTCAACCCATGGCTACACCTTC. Translating it yields CASSYRASTHGYTF. The V gene is TRBV5-4, the J gene TRBJ1-2; perhaps TRBD1 as D (6 bases). CDR3 length: 14 residues. Germline values: CDR1 SGHNT, CDR2 YYREEE (reference sequence). V was pared by 3 bases and J by 6 bases, with 15 bases between.

The chain joins TRBV19 to TRBJ1-6, with D maybe TRBD1 (6 bases). The CDR3 consists of 14 residues. Germline CDR1 LNHDA, CDR2 SQIVND (reference sequence). V lost 4 bases and J lost 6, with 10 bases in between. The CDR3 loop reads CASSNDRFNSPLHF. The CDR3 DNA is TGTGCCAGTAGTAATGACAGGTTTAATTCACCCCTCCACTTT.

In its sample, this clone was seen once. The J gene is TRBJ2-1, the V gene TRBV5-1, with 9 nucleotides matching TRBD2. This CDR3 contains 14 residues. V shed 6 bases, J shed 8 bases, and the junction held 9 bases outside the gene matches. CDR1 is SGHRS and CDR2 is YFSETQ in the germline V gene. In DNA, the CDR3 is TGCGCCAGCATCCCCGGGACTAGCACACATGAGCAGTTCTTC. Its protein product is CASIPGTSTHEQFF.

V gene TRBV7-9 combines with J gene TRBJ2-5; 8 positions agree with TRBD2. The CDR3 extends over 13 amino acids. The V and J ends lost 5 bases and 3 bases, in that order; junction bases with no gene match: 2. Germline lookup yields CDR1 SEHNR and CDR2 FQNEAQ (reference sequence). The chain's CDR3 is CASSLLAEETQYF. The CDR3 DNA follows: TGTGCCAGCAGCCTACTAGCGGAAGAGACCCAGTACTTC.

V and J are TRBV7-2 and TRBJ1-6, with D perhaps TRBD1 (6 bases). V lost 5 bases to trimming and J lost 9 bases, with 14 bases between them. CDR1 SGHTA and CDR2 FQGNSA come from the germline V gene. The CDR3 is made up of 14 amino acids. CDR3 DNA sequence: TGTGCCAGCAGCCCGGCAGGGGATATTTCACCCCTCCACTTT. The encoded protein is CASSPAGDISPLHF. Combining the CDR3 with reference TRBV7-2 and TRBJ1-6 gives the whole variable domain GAGVSQSPSNKVTEKGKDVELRCDPISGHTALYWYRQSLGQGLEFLIYFQGNSAPDKSGLPSDRFSAERTGGSVSTLTIQRTQQEDSAVYLCASSPAGDISPLHFGNGTRLTVT.

Here the CDR3 reads CASSLEGLAGTNEQFF. For the CDR3, the DNA is TGTGCCAGCAGCTTGGAGGGACTAGCGGGGACCAATGAGCAGTTCTTC. V gene TRBV11-2 combines with J gene TRBJ2-1; 13 nucleotides agree with TRBD2. CDR3 length: 16 amino acids. Germline V CDR1 and CDR2: SGHAT, FQNNGV. Germline trimming cut 3 bases from V and 6 bases from J; bases unmatched to any gene: 5. Based on the CDR3 plus reference TRBV11-2 and TRBJ2-1, the full variable domain is EAGVAQSPRYKIIEKRQSVAFWCNPISGHATLYWYQQILGQGPKLLIQFQNNGVVDDSQLPKDRFSAERLKGVDSTLKIQPAKLEDSAVYLCASSLEGLAGTNEQFFGPGTRLTVL.

The chain uses TRBV7-3 and TRBJ2-1; 7 nucleotides match TRBD1. The CDR3 is 13 residues long. Germline CDR1 is SGHTA and CDR2 is FQGTGA. Losses at the gene ends were 3 bases for V and 4 bases for J; bases not matched to a gene: 0. DNA of the CDR3: TGTGCCAGCAGCTTGGGACAGTACAATGAGCAGTTCTTC. Protein sequence: CASSLGQYNEQFF.

This clone has a count of ten or more. This chain uses TRBV4-2 with TRBJ2-7; TRBD2 matches at 11 bases. V shed 0 bases, J shed 2 bases, and the junction held 3 bases outside the gene matches. CDR3 size: 16 residues. Germline CDR1 reads LGHNA; CDR2 reads YNFKEQ. The CDR3 sequence: CASSQDDSGGAYEQYF. In DNA form, the CDR3 reads TGTGCCAGCAGCCAAGATGATAGCGGGGGGGCCTACGAGCAGTACTTC.

The sample holds a few counts of this clone. The genes are TRBV29-1 and TRBJ2-7, with 8 bases fitting TRBD1. Unmatched junction bases numbered 5, after V lost 4 bases and J lost 3 bases. CDR1 is SQVTM, CDR2 ANQGSEA, per germline. The CDR3 totals 13 residues. The CDR3: CSVATGAGYEQYF. CDR3 in DNA: TGCAGCGTTGCGACAGGGGCCGGCTACGAGCAGTACTTC.

The gene calls are TRBV7-2 and TRBJ2-7; the match to TRBD2 covers 8 bases. Trimming removed 4 bases from V and 3 bases from J; junction bases left unmatched: 2. CDR1 SGHTA and CDR2 FQGNSA come from the germline V gene. The CDR3 covers 13 residues. The CDR3 protein is CASSYGTSYEQYF. The CDR3 DNA follows: TGTGCCAGCAGCTACGGGACTAGCTACGAGCAGTACTTC.

This rearrangement joins TRBV5-5 to TRBJ1-4; a possible D gene is TRBD1 (5 bases). The length of the CDR3 is 15 residues. Germline CDR1 is SGHKS and CDR2 is YYEKEE (reference sequence). The V end lost 3 bases, the J end lost 3 bases, and 12 bases lay between the germline ends. CDR3 residues: CASSSLRGANEKLFF. In DNA, the CDR3 is TGTGCCAGCAGCTCACTACGGGGGGCTAATGAAAAACTGTTTTTT.